A single sample gave rise to the 2 T cell receptor beta chains below, sequenced in a study of radiotherapy plus CTLA-4 blockade in lung cancer. TCRdb's copy holds only in-frame clones and misses some; the assay was immunoSEQ multiplex PCR. Of some 66,000 clones listed, around 86% were seen once; the top ten hold 4% to 5%. The specimen was peripheral blood, collected from a patient treated with radiotherapy plus ipilimumab. The receptor source for this set is a human donor with non-small cell lung cancer who had a partial response to radiotherapy plus ipilimumab.

The rearrangement links TRBV9 to TRBJ2-3; 7 bases match TRBD2. Germline trimming cut 7 bases from V and 4 bases from J; bases unmatched to any gene: 9. The CDR3 has 14 residues. Germline CDR1 is SGDLS and CDR2 is YYNGEE. CDR3 coding DNA: TGTGCCAGCGGGGGAGGGGACGGGGCAGATACGCAGTATTTT. It is translated as CASGGGDGADTQYF. Using reference TRBV9 and TRBJ2-3 for the parts outside the CDR3, the full variable domain is DSGVTQTPKHLITATGQRVTLRCSPRSGDLSVYWYQQSLDQGLQFLIQYYNGEERAKGNILERFSAQQFPDLHSELNLSSLELGDSALYFCASGGGDGADTQYFGPGTRLTVL.

The chain has TRBV5-6 and TRBJ2-7, with D perhaps TRBD1 (6 bases). The ends were cut back, 2 bases at V and 5 bases at J, with 11 bases in the middle. CDR1 and CDR2 (germline): SGHDT, YYEEEE. The CDR3 is 13 amino acids. In DNA form, the CDR3 reads TGTGCCAGCAGCTTCGAAGGGGGTAACGAGCAGTACTTC. Protein sequence: CASSFEGGNEQYF.